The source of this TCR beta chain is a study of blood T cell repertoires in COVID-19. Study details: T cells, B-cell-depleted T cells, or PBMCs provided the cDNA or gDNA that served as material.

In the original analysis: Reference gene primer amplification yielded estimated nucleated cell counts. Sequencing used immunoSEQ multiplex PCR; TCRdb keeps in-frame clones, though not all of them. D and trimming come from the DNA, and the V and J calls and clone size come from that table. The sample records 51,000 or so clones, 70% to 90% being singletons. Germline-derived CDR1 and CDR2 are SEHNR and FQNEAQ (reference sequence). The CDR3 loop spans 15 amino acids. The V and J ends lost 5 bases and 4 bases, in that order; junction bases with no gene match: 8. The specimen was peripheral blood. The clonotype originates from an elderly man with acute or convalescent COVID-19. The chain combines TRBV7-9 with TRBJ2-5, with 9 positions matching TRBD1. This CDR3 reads CASSDKTGGGETQYF. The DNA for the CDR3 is TGTGCCAGCAGCGATAAGACAGGGGGAGGAGAGACCCAGTACTTC. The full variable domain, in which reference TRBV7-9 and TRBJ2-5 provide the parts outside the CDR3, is DTGVSQNPRHKITKRGQNVTFRCDPISEHNRLYWYRQTLGQGPEFLTYFQNEAQLEKSRLLSDRFSAERPKGSFSTLEIQRTEQGDSAMYLCASSDKTGGGETQYFGPGTRLLVL.